What follows are 29 T cell receptor beta chains derived from one specimen sequenced in a study of tumor-infiltrating lymphocytes in primary liver carcinoma. Starting material for RNA and DNA co-extraction consisted of 20-30 mg of unsorted bulk tissue. cDNA specific to TCR beta was made from 500 ng of total RNA, with a constant-region primer employed for priming. ARM-PCR, slightly modified, supplied the TCR beta libraries through three nested multiplex PCR rounds. TRBV1-TRBV30 forward and Cbeta reverse primers drove the first two approximately 10-cycle rounds. MiXCR, run by TCRdb on the multiplex PCR reads, gives a single entry per CDR3 protein. The sample includes fewer than 150,000 distinct CDR3 sequences, 55% to 75% of them seen just once. Sample: liver tumor tissue from sampling region 1. Subset noted: tumor region T1, superior pole. The receptors were sampled from a woman aged 60-75 years with primary liver carcinoma and hepatitis B virus infection.

Concerning this clonotype itself: One end of the junction does not line up with germline, which may come from a read error. This chain links TRBV11-2 with TRBJ2-7; D is unresolved. This CDR3 contains 15 residues. The germline gives CDR1 SGHAT, CDR2 FQNNGV. CDR3 DNA: TGTGCCAGTAGCTTAGACCCATGCCATACATCCGAGCAGTACTTC. Translated, it gives CASSLDPCHTSEQYF.

The chain recombines TRBV7-3 with TRBJ1-3; no reliable D call. CDR1 is SGHTA, CDR2 FQGTGA, per germline. This CDR3 comprises 16 residues. The CDR3 region has the DNA TGTCGGCTACCCGCGGCACCCAGTGCCTCTGGAAACACCATATATTTT. Translated, it gives CRLPAAPSASGNTIYF.

Of note for this clonotype: The junction and the germline gene differ at one end; a read error may be behind it. The rearrangement uses TRBV11-2 and TRBJ2-1, with D maybe TRBD2 (6 bases). Germline V CDR1 and CDR2: SGHAT, FQNNGV. The CDR3 is 15 residues long. The CDR3 DNA is TGTGCCGGCAGCCCGCCGGGGGTCGCCTCCAATGGGCAGTTCTTC. Protein product: CAGSPPGVASNGQFF.

About this clonotype: A much larger clone differs from this one at a single base, so this may be a read error. The gene calls are TRBV6-5 and TRBJ1-1; D possibly corresponds to TRBD1 (5 bases). The germline V gene has CDR1 MNHEY and CDR2 SVGAGI. CDR3 length: 16 residues. In DNA form, the CDR3 reads TGTGCCAGCAGCCCCGGCGGGAGGGGCATGAACACTGAAGCTTTATTT. It codes for CASSPGGRGMNTEALF.

Remarks on this clonotype: Just one base apart from a much larger clone, this may be a read error. The chain uses TRBV6-1 and TRBJ1-1; D is unclear. Germline CDR1 is MNHNS and CDR2 is SASEGT. CDR3 size: 13 residues. The CDR3 DNA follows: TGTGCCAGCAGTGAGAACCTGGGCACTGATGCTTTCTTT. This encodes CASSENLGTDAFF.

On this clonotype itself: An end of the junction does not agree with germline; a read error may underlie this. The chain is built from TRBV20-1 and TRBJ1-4; no reliable D call. Germline assignment: CDR1 DFQATT and CDR2 SNEGSKA (reference sequence). This CDR3 comprises 15 residues. CDR3 nucleotides: TGCAGTGCTAGAGACGGTGAGGGATTGGATGAAAAACTGTCTTTT. It yields the protein CSARDGEGLDEKLSF.

J is TRBJ2-5 and V is TRBV28; D is perhaps TRBD1 (6 bases). The germline V and J ends were trimmed by 4 bases and 2 bases, with 8 bases remaining between them. The CDR3 contains 13 residues. The germline CDR1 and CDR2 sequences are MDHEN and SYDVKM. The CDR3 loop reads CASSYGQQETQYF. Written as DNA, the CDR3 is TGTGCCAGCAGTTATGGACAGCAAGAGACCCAGTACTTC.

Concerning this clonotype: One base away lies a much larger clone, so this may be a sequencing read error. The DNA of the CDR3 is TGTGCCAGCAGCTCGGGACTAGAAGAGACCCAGTACTTC. It is translated as CASSSGLEETQYF. The rearrangement joins TRBV5-5 to TRBJ2-5, with 8 bases fitting TRBD2. V dropped 3 bases and J dropped 3; count of bases not matched to a gene: 1. The CDR3 length is 13 residues. Germline V gene lookup returns CDR1 SGHKS and CDR2 YYEKEE (reference sequence).

About this clonotype itself: A much more abundant neighbour one base away suggests this may be a read error. The chain couples TRBV4-1 to TRBJ2-7; the D is unclear. Per the germline V gene, CDR1 is MGHRA and CDR2 is YSYEKL. The CDR3 extends over 16 amino acids. CDR3 in amino acids: CASSPFHGPSSCEQYF. The DNA of the CDR3 is TGCGCCAGCAGCCCTTTCCACGGACCCAGCTCCTGCGAGCAGTACTTC.

A remark on this clonotype: Mismatch with germline at one junction end may stem from a read error. CDR3 DNA: TGTACCAGCAGCTTTATCGGACAGCGTAACTATGGCTACACCTTC. Protein product: CTSSFIGQRNYGYTF. This chain uses TRBV11-2 with TRBJ1-2, with TRBD1 as a possible D gene (6 bases). Germline V CDR1 and CDR2: SGHAT, FQNNGV. This CDR3 comprises 15 residues.

Only one count was recorded for this clonotype. This may be a read error, as it is one base from a much larger clone. The V gene is TRBV6-1, the J gene TRBJ2-7; no firm D call. The germline CDR1 and CDR2 sequences are MNHNS and SASEGT. CDR3 size: 12 residues. Trimming took 8 bases from V and 3 from J, leaving 11 bases between them. Here the CDR3 reads CASDTVFYEQYF. The CDR3 nucleotides read TGTGCCAGCGACACGGTCTTCTACGAGCAGTACTTC.

In the case of this clonotype: A much larger clone differs by one base, so this may be a read error. This sequence joins TRBV6-2 or TRBV6-3 and TRBJ2-5, with TRBD2 identical over 7 bases. Germline-derived CDR1 and CDR2 are MNHEY and SVGEGT. This CDR3 region has 15 residues. The CDR3 protein is CASSYHQAGAEIQYF. CDR3 in DNA: TGTGCCAGCAGTTACCACCAGGCGGGAGCAGAGATCCAGTACTTC.

As concerns this clonotype: An end of the junction differs from the germline gene, which may be a read error. The rearrangement uses TRBV11-2 and TRBJ2-5; D is unresolved. Germline CDR1 SGHAT, CDR2 FQNNGV. This CDR3 has 16 amino acids. The chain's CDR3 is CASSLGFSAYQETQYF. In DNA, the CDR3 is TGTGCCAGCAGCTTAGGGTTTTCTGCCTACCAAGAGACCCAATACTTC. Using reference TRBV11-2 and TRBJ2-5 for the parts outside the CDR3, the full variable domain is EAGVAQSPRYKIIEKRQSVAFWCNPISGHATLYWYQQILGQGPKLLIQFQNNGVVDDSQLPKDRFSAERLKGVDSTLKIQPAKLEDSAVYLCASSLGFSAYQETQYFGPGTRLLVL.

The chain couples TRBV7-9 to TRBJ2-7; 9 nucleotides align to TRBD2. Germline CDR1 is SEHNR and CDR2 is FQNEAQ (reference sequence). J lost 0 bases, V lost 6 bases, and 3 bases had no gene match. There are 14 residues in the CDR3. This CDR3 is CASRSSGGSYEQYF. The CDR3 region has the DNA TGTGCCAGCAGGAGTAGCGGGGGCTCCTACGAGCAGTACTTC.

This clonotype was observed once. At one of its ends the junction is not consistent with the germline gene, which may arise from a read error. V and J are TRBV28 and TRBJ2-7; D unclear. Germline V CDR1 and CDR2: MDHEN, SYDVKM. The CDR3 sequence is 14 residues long. The CDR3 spells CASRRWRNSYDQYF. The DNA of the CDR3 is TGTGCCAGCAGGAGATGGCGCAATTCCTACGATCAGTACTTC.

Remarks on this clonotype: A much more abundant neighbour one base away suggests this may be a read error. The chain has TRBV12-3 or TRBV12-4 and TRBJ1-6; D is unresolved. The CDR3 loop spans 14 amino acids. CDR3 sequence: CASSRHKRNSRLHF. For the CDR3, the DNA is TGTGCCAGCAGTCGTCACAAAAGGAATTCACGCCTCCACTTT.

Regarding this clonotype: The conserved phenylalanine or tryptophan is not found at the CDR3 terminus, so this likely reflects a read error. Because the CDR3's place on the DNA is in doubt, the DNA is left out and the CDR3 is given as listed by TCRdb. V and J are TRBV11-1 and TRBJ2-1; the D call in the table, TRBD2, was not verified against the DNA. CDR1 and CDR2 (germline): SGHAT, FQDESV (reference sequence). 13 amino acids form the CDR3, both terminal residues included. CDR3 region: CASSSPSGGEPFL.

Points on this clonotype: The CDR3 does not close with the conserved phenylalanine or tryptophan, likely indicating a read error. This sequence joins TRBV11-2 and TRBJ2-3; tentatively, D is TRBD1 or TRBD2 (5 bases each). The CDR3 has 15 residues. V was trimmed by 10 bases and J by 2 bases, leaving 19 bases between them. The germline gives CDR1 SGHAT, CDR2 FQNNGV. CDR3: CAIRLDRGYTDTQYL. The DNA for the CDR3 is TGTGCCATCAGGTTAGATCGGGGCTACACAGATACGCAGTATCTT.

A note on this clonotype: A read error is possible here, since a much larger clone lies one base away. This sequence joins TRBV6-5 and TRBJ1-6; D not resolved. The CDR3 length is 12 residues. The germline V gene has CDR1 MNHEY and CDR2 SVGAGI. The CDR3 nucleotides read TGTGCAACATCGGGTGGGAGTTCAGCCCTCCACTTT. Protein sequence: CATSGGSSALHF.

The chain employs TRBV11-2 and TRBJ2-3, with D perhaps TRBD1 or TRBD2 (5 bases each). Germline V lookup: CDR1 SGHAT, CDR2 FQNNGV. The CDR3 is made up of 11 amino acids. The CDR3 DNA reads as TGTGTCTTCGGGGACCCAGATACGCAGTATTTT. This gives the protein CVFGDPDTQYF. Drawing the rest from reference TRBV11-2 and TRBJ2-3, the complete variable domain is EAGVAQSPRYKIIEKRQSVAFWCNPISGHATLYWYQQILGQGPKLLIQFQNNGVVDDSQLPKDRFSAERLKGVDSTLKIQPAKLEDSAVYLCVFGDPDTQYFGPGTRLTVL.

Of note for this clonotype: A much larger clone sits a single nucleotide away, making a read error possible. The V gene is TRBV4-1, the J gene TRBJ1-4, with D maybe TRBD1 (5 bases). V was pared by 6 bases and J by 6 bases, with 17 bases between. The germline CDR1 and CDR2 sequences are MGHRA and YSYEKL. The CDR3 is 15 amino acids. CDR3 loop: CASRREGFWDEKLFF. As DNA, the CDR3 is TGCGCCAGCAGACGAGAGGGGTTTTGGGATGAAAAACTGTTTTTT.

Concerning this clonotype: No conserved phenylalanine or tryptophan ends this CDR3, so it is likely a read error. This chain uses TRBV11-1 with TRBJ2-1, with D possibly called TRBD1 or TRBD2 (5 bases each). The CDR3 loop spans 13 amino acids. CDR1 and CDR2 (germline): SGHAT, FQDESV (reference sequence). V dropped 3 bases and J dropped 9 bases, with 12 bases sitting between them. CDR3 DNA: TGTGCCAGCAGCTTCGGGACCGACAGTGAGCAGTTCCTC. This sequence encodes CASSFGTDSEQFL.

The CDR3 bases are TGTGCCAGCAGCCCGACCCATAAGTATCGCTGCACCTTC. Translated, it gives CASSPTHKYRCTF. The chain joins TRBV11-2 to TRBJ1-2; no reliable D call. The CDR3 runs 13 residues. Germline CDR1 is SGHAT and CDR2 is FQNNGV. Trimming removed 5 bases at V and 13 bases at J, with 20 bases between. Filled out from reference TRBV11-2 and TRBJ1-2, the complete variable domain reads EAGVAQSPRYKIIEKRQSVAFWCNPISGHATLYWYQQILGQGPKLLIQFQNNGVVDDSQLPKDRFSAERLKGVDSTLKIQPAKLEDSAVYLCASSPTHKYRCTFGSGTRLTVV.

As concerns this clonotype: At one of its ends the junction is not consistent with the germline gene, which may arise from a read error. The chain combines TRBV6-1 with TRBJ2-5; tentative D call: TRBD2 (6 bases). Germline assignment: CDR1 MNHNS and CDR2 SASEGT. The CDR3 extends over 16 amino acids. CDR3 residues: CVSNDPTRVYQETQYF. The CDR3 bases are TGTGTCAGCAATGACCCGACTAGGGTTTACCAAGAGACCCAGTACTTC.

A note on this clonotype: A much bigger clone sits one base away, suggesting this may be a read error. The CDR3 coding sequence is TGCAGCGTTGAGGCGACAGGGTACGGGCTGTACTTC. Residues: CSVEATGYGLYF. The rearrangement joins TRBV29-1 to TRBJ2-7; 7 bases match TRBD1. The germline V gene encodes CDR1 SQVTM and CDR2 ANQGSEA. This CDR3 is 12 amino acids long. Germline trimming cut 3 bases from V and 12 bases from J; bases unmatched to any gene: 11.

The chain employs TRBV7-8 and TRBJ2-5; 15 bases map to TRBD2. V trimming: 5 bases; J trimming: 6 bases; junction bases outside the gene matches: 10. Germline CDR1 reads SGHVS; CDR2 reads FQNEAQ. This CDR3 is built from 17 residues. Here the CDR3 DNA reads TGTGCCAGCAGCCCCCTCGGGACTAGCGGGAGGAAAAAGACCCAGTACTTC. Amino acids: CASSPLGTSGRKKTQYF.

This clonotype showed up many times. V gene TRBV7-8 combines with J gene TRBJ2-2; 7 bases match TRBD2. In germline, CDR1 is SGHVS, CDR2 FQNEAQ. J lost 6 bases, V lost 1 base, and 5 bases had no gene match. This CDR3 spans 15 amino acids. The DNA for the CDR3 is TGTGCCAGCAGCTTAGGGGGGGGATACGCCGGGGAGCTGTTTTTT. Translating gives CASSLGGGYAGELFF.

About this clonotype: A much larger clonotype is one base distant, so this may be a read error. This chain links TRBV10-1 with TRBJ1-6; D gene uncertain. The length of the CDR3 is 13 residues. Between the trimmed V and J ends, which lost 4 bases and 6 bases, there was a span of 7 bases. Per the germline V gene, CDR1 is WNHNN and CDR2 is SYGVQD (reference sequence). The DNA of the CDR3 is TGCGCCAGCAGTGGGAGACCTAATTCACCCCTCCACTTT. Its protein is CASSGRPNSPLHF.

This clonotype was recorded only once. A much larger clone lies a single base off, so this may be a read error. The rearrangement joins TRBV6-1 to TRBJ2-1; 11 nucleotides agree with TRBD2. Germline V gene lookup returns CDR1 MNHNS and CDR2 SASEGT. The CDR3 length is 15 residues. Here the CDR3 reads CACSETSGSHNEQFF. CDR3 sequence (DNA): TGTGCCTGCAGTGAAACTAGCGGGAGCCACAATGAGCAGTTCTTC.